These 9 T cell receptor beta chains originate from one sample sequenced in a study of T-cell reconstitution after alpha-beta-depleted transplantation in children. Library preparation (for TCRbeta) was performed with unique molecular identifiers. One entry per CDR3 protein results from TCRdb running MiXCR on the PCR reads. The table includes about 250,000 distinct CDR3 sequences, 20% to 30% detected once. The material sequenced was PBMCs, mostly from graft donor cells, taken 360 days after TCRalphabeta/CD19-depleted stem cell transplant. All receptors come from a female patient aged 2-9 years who had a stem cell transplant for congenital amegakaryocytic thrombocytopenia, so the T cells may come from the graft donor.

This clonotype has a handful of counts. V gene TRBV7-8 combines with J gene TRBJ2-3, with 7 bases aligning to TRBD2. V lost 5 bases, J lost 3 bases, and 11 bases stayed unmatched. The CDR3 runs to 16 residues. Per germline, CDR1 SGHVS and CDR2 FQNEAQ. CDR3: CASSPPSLGRTDTQYF. CDR3 nucleotide sequence: TGTGCCAGCAGCCCCCCCTCTCTCGGGAGGACAGATACGCAGTATTTT.

The chain uses TRBV12-3 or TRBV12-4 and TRBJ2-1, with D perhaps matching TRBD1 (6 bases). The CDR3 loop spans 15 amino acids. V shed 4 bases and J shed 7 bases, with 17 bases lying between them. In nucleotides, the CDR3 is TGTGCCAGCAGTTCCAAGACAGGACCCAGAAATGAGCAGTTCTTC. Protein product: CASSSKTGPRNEQFF.

This chain uses TRBV20-1 with TRBJ2-2, with 9 bases identical to TRBD2. With 6 bases clipped from V and 0 bases from J, the junction kept 5 bases outside the gene matches. CDR3 length equals 15 residues. Germline values: CDR1 DFQATT, CDR2 SNEGSKA (reference sequence). The CDR3 is CSATTSGSNTGELFF. CDR3 coding DNA: TGCAGTGCGACTACTAGCGGGTCGAACACCGGGGAGCTGTTTTTT.

This chain connects TRBV12-3 or TRBV12-4 to TRBJ1-5; D ambiguous. The CDR3 runs to 14 residues. Between the trimmed V and J ends, which lost 4 bases and 5 bases, there was a span of 12 bases. Here the CDR3 DNA reads TGTGCCAGCAGTTCAACCCAACCCCATCAGCCCCAGCATTTT. It specifies CASSSTQPHQPQHF.

V gene TRBV6-6 combines with J gene TRBJ2-5, with TRBD2 matching 8 bases. The ends lost 0 bases at V and 8 bases at J; junction bases unmatched: 2. CDR1 MNHNY and CDR2 SVGAGI come from the germline V gene (reference sequence). The CDR3 sequence is 13 residues long. CDR3 bases: TGTGCCAGCAGTTACTCCGGGAGGGTCACCCAGTACTTC. It codes for CASSYSGRVTQYF.

This clonotype was detected only a few times. V and J are TRBV25-1 and TRBJ2-7, with a weak D call TRBD1 (5 bases). CDR3 length equals 15 residues. Trimming cost V 4 bases and J 6 bases, with 19 bases left between them. Germline loops: CDR1 MGHDK, CDR2 SYGVNS. CDR3 nucleotides: TGTGCCAGCAGTGCCCTGGATCAGGGAAGAAGCGAGCAGTACTTC. Translating gives CASSALDQGRSEQYF.

This clonotype was recorded at least ten times. V and J are TRBV5-1 and TRBJ1-2; no definite D call. The germline gives CDR1 SGHRS, CDR2 YFSETQ. The CDR3 is 14 amino acids. Trimming shortened V by 0 bases and J by 2 bases, and 8 bases separated the two germline ends. The CDR3 sequence: CASSLGPTNYGYTF. For the CDR3, the DNA is TGCGCCAGCAGCTTGGGACCGACGAACTATGGCTACACCTTC.

The V gene is TRBV2, the J gene TRBJ2-1, with TRBD1 matching over 8 bases. V trimming: 4 bases; J trimming: 0 bases; junction bases outside the gene matches: 11. From germline, CDR1 is SNHLY and CDR2 FYNNEI. This CDR3 is built from 18 residues. The CDR3 sequence: CASSGTGPMFGSYNEQFF. The CDR3 DNA reads as TGTGCCAGCAGTGGGACAGGGCCCATGTTCGGCTCCTACAATGAGCAGTTCTTC.

This clonotype was observed at least ten times. The chain couples TRBV12-3 or TRBV12-4 to TRBJ2-2; weak D call: TRBD1 (6 bases). Trimming shortened V by 3 bases and J by 7 bases, and 15 bases separated the two germline ends. This CDR3 contains 15 residues. CDR3 residues: CASSLSRGEIGELFF. CDR3 coding DNA: TGTGCCAGCAGTTTGTCCAGGGGTGAGATCGGGGAGCTGTTTTTT.